This passage covers 7 T cell receptor beta chains from one sample sequenced in a study of blood T cells in healthy people across ages. Primed by a sample-barcoded 5' primer and a J-beta primer mix, a second PCR proceeded for roughly 6 to 12 cycles. One entry per CDR3 protein results from TCRdb running MiXCR on the 5' RACE reads. The sample has roughly 720,000 distinct CDR3 sequences; less than 70% are singletons. What was sequenced was blood. The origin of the receptors is a man older than 75 in good health.

The J gene is TRBJ2-1, the V gene TRBV4-1; tentative D call: TRBD2 (6 bases). The CDR3 contains 16 residues. Germline CDR1 reads MGHRA; CDR2 reads YSYEKL. Trimming removed 1 base at V and 5 bases at J, with 15 bases between. The CDR3: CASSQAPGLQNNEQFF. CDR3 sequence (DNA): TGCGCCAGCAGCCAAGCCCCGGGACTTCAGAACAATGAGCAGTTCTTC.

This clonotype was found a few times. The genes are TRBV5-1 and TRBJ2-1; tentatively, D is TRBD1 or TRBD2 (5 bases each). Deletions cut 0 bases from V and 0 bases from J, with 10 bases between. The CDR3 sequence is 16 residues long. Germline V gives CDR1 SGHRS, CDR2 YFSETQ. Here the CDR3 reads CASSLGGRISYNEQFF. The CDR3 DNA sequence: TGCGCCAGCAGCTTGGGGGGGAGAATCTCCTACAATGAGCAGTTCTTC.

This chain links TRBV20-1 with TRBJ2-1, with D tentatively TRBD2 (5 bases). From germline, CDR1 is DFQATT and CDR2 SNEGSKA (reference sequence). Trimming removed 1 base at V and 2 bases at J, with 9 bases between. The CDR3 totals 14 residues. CDR3 nucleotide sequence: TGCAGTGCTAGAGTCCAGCGGACCTACAATGAGCAGTTCTTC. Amino acid sequence: CSARVQRTYNEQFF.

The rearrangement joins TRBV7-2 to TRBJ1-1; D is possibly TRBD1 (5 bases). Looked up from germline, CDR1 is SGHTA and CDR2 is FQGNSA. This CDR3 contains 13 residues. Trimming shortened V by 6 bases and J by 5 bases, and 13 bases separated the two germline ends. DNA of the CDR3: TGTGCCAGCAGGAAGGCGGGGGGGACTGAAGCTTTCTTT. Translated, it gives CASRKAGGTEAFF.

This rearrangement joins TRBV2 to TRBJ2-5; 11 nucleotides line up with TRBD1. CDR1 and CDR2 from the germline V gene are SNHLY and FYNNEI. The CDR3 totals 16 residues. J was trimmed by 9 bases and V by 5 bases; bases with no gene match: 14. CDR3 sequence: CASSRTGGLGLGAQYF. The CDR3 nucleotides read TGTGCCAGCAGTCGGACAGGGGGCCTAGGACTTGGGGCCCAGTACTTC.

V and J are TRBV5-6 and TRBJ1-2, with a weak D call TRBD1 (5 bases). Trimming removed 3 bases at V and 2 bases at J, with 14 bases between. The CDR3 is 15 amino acids. Germline V gives CDR1 SGHDT, CDR2 YYEEEE. CDR3 sequence reads: CASSSRSTANYGYTF. CDR3 nucleotides: TGTGCCAGCAGCTCGAGGTCGACAGCCAACTATGGCTACACCTTC.

This clonotype was observed at least ten times. This may be a read error, as it is one base from a much larger clone. V and J are TRBV13 and TRBJ2-7; TRBD1 or TRBD2 may be the D gene (5 bases each). From germline, CDR1 is PRHDT and CDR2 FYEKMQ (reference sequence). Trimming removed 5 bases from V and 4 bases from J, with 15 bases in between. The CDR3 totals 14 residues. As DNA, the CDR3 is TGTGCCAGCAGCGTGAGAGGGAAGGGGTACGAGCAGTACTTC. Translation gives CASSVRGKGYEQYF.